Shown below are 6 T cell receptor beta chains from a single sample sequenced in a study of shared clonotypes between healthy human individuals. Assay: immunoSEQ multiplex PCR; the TCRdb copy retains only in-frame clones and omits some. This table holds some 1,400,000 clones, around 97% found once. The specimen was naive CD4+ T cells sorted from blood. Subset noted: CD45RA+ positively selected. The origin of the receptors is a young man in good health.

The chain recombines TRBV9 with TRBJ1-3; 8 bases fit TRBD1. The germline CDR1 and CDR2 sequences are SGDLS and YYNGEE. Germline trimming cut 4 bases from V and 0 bases from J; bases unmatched to any gene: 15. The CDR3 sequence is 19 residues long. CDR3 residues: CASSRQEPGQALSGNTIYF. For the CDR3, the DNA is TGTGCCAGCAGCCGCCAAGAACCGGGACAGGCCCTCTCTGGAAACACCATATATTTT.

V and J are TRBV28 and TRBJ1-2; no firm D call. The V end lost 2 bases, the J end lost 5 bases, and 9 bases lay between the germline ends. The CDR3 spans 13 residues. Germline loops: CDR1 MDHEN, CDR2 SYDVKM. DNA for the CDR3: TGTGCCAGCAGTTTAACAGCTGGGTATGGCTACACCTTC. It yields the protein CASSLTAGYGYTF.

The J gene is TRBJ2-1, the V gene TRBV11-1, with a tentative D call TRBD2 (5 bases). This CDR3 spans 15 amino acids. Germline V lookup: CDR1 SGHAT, CDR2 FQDESV (reference sequence). V dropped 5 bases and J dropped 8 bases, with 19 bases sitting between them. This CDR3 reads CASSPATGIVDEQFF. In DNA, the CDR3 is TGTGCCAGCAGCCCGGCTACGGGAATAGTAGATGAGCAGTTCTTC.

The CDR3 DNA reads as TGTGCCAGCAGCAGTCCCCAGGGACATATTCTTAACTATGGCTACACCTTC. Protein sequence: CASSSPQGHILNYGYTF. This chain uses TRBV28 with TRBJ1-2; D possibly corresponds to TRBD1 (6 bases). Trimming took 6 bases from V and 1 from J, leaving 21 bases between them. Per the germline V gene, CDR1 is MDHEN and CDR2 is SYDVKM. The CDR3 has 17 residues.

Comments on this clone: A junction boundary mismatches the germline segment, possibly from a read error. V is TRBV7-2 and J is TRBJ2-3; TRBD1 agrees at 11 bases. CDR3 length: 12 amino acids. Germline V lookup: CDR1 SGHTA, CDR2 FQGNSA. The CDR3 DNA follows: TGTGCCAGCAGCTTTTCCCGGGACAGGGGGTTTTTT. Protein: CASSFSRDRGFF.

This clone was observed a single time. This chain connects TRBV29-1 to TRBJ2-2, with 11 bases lining up with TRBD1. CDR1 and CDR2 from the germline V gene are SQVTM and ANQGSEA. V lost 1 base and J lost 6; bases outside the gene matches: 13. The CDR3 is 18 amino acids. The CDR3 spells CSVEGGDSGQGAPGELFF. CDR3 coding DNA: TGCAGCGTTGAAGGGGGAGATAGTGGACAGGGGGCGCCCGGGGAGCTGTTTTTT.